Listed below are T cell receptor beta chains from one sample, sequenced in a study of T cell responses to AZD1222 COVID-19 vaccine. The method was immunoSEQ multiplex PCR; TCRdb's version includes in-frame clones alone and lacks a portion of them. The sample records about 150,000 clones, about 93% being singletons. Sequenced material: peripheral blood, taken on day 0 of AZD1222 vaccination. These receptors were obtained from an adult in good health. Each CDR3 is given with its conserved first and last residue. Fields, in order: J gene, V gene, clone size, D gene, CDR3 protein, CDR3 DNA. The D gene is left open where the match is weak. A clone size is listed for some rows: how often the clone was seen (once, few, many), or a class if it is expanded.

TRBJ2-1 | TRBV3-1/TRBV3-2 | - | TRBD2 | CASSQVSGGGIYNEQFF | TGTGCCAGCAGCCAAGTGTCTGGCGGGGGGATCTACAATGAGCAGTTCTTC
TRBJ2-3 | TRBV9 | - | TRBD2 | CASSVERGPTDTQYF | TGTGCCAGCAGCGTAGAGCGGGGACCCACAGATACGCAGTATTTT
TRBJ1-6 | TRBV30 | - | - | CAWNSGGMSLHF | TGTGCCTGGAACAGCGGGGGAATGTCCCTCCACTTT
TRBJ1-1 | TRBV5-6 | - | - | CASSLQGPSMNTEAFF | TGTGCCAGCAGCCTCCAGGGTCCCTCAATGAACACTGAAGCTTTCTTT
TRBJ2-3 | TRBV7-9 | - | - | CASSPGYDTQYF | TGTGCCAGCAGCCCGGGATATGATACGCAGTATTTT
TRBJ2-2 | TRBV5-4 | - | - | CASSSPRANTGELFF | TGTGCCAGCAGCTCGCCGCGGGCGAACACCGGGGAGCTGTTTTTT
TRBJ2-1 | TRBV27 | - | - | CASSPGLSYNEQFF | TGTGCCAGCAGTCCGGGACTTTCCTACAATGAGCAGTTCTTC
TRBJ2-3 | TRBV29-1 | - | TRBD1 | CSVDGQGQTDTQYF | TGCAGCGTTGACGGACAGGGGCAAACAGATACGCAGTATTTT
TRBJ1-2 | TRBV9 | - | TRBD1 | CASSVGTGNGYTF | TGTGCCAGCAGCGTAGGGACAGGGAATGGCTACACCTTC
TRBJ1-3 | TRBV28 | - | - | CASSDGGGRDIYF | TGTGCCAGCAGCGACGGTGGAGGGAGAGACATATATTTT
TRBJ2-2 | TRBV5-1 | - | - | CASREAGELFF | TGCGCCAGTCGCGAGGCCGGGGAGCTGTTTTTT
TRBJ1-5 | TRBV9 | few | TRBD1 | CASSPRGQGQSNQPQHF | TGTGCCAGCAGCCCAAGAGGACAGGGGCAGAGCAATCAGCCCCAGCATTTT
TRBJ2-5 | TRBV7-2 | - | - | CASSSWLGSRIGETQYF | TGTGCCAGCAGCAGCTGGCTGGGGTCGAGGATCGGGGAGACCCAGTACTTC
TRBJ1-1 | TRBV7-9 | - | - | CASSPSWGASLGNTEAFF | TGTGCCAGCAGCCCCAGCTGGGGGGCTAGCCTCGGGAACACTGAAGCTTTCTTT
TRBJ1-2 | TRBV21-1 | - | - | CASSGPRGGGHGYTF | TGTGCCAGCAGCGGTCCTCGAGGTGGGGGACATGGCTACACCTTC
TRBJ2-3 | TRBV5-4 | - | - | CASSLGGRGTDTQYF | TGTGCCAGCAGCTTGGGCGGCAGAGGCACAGATACGCAGTATTTT
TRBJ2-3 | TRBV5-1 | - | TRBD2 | CASSLEVSGGTDTQYF | TGCGCCAGCAGCTTGGAGGTTAGCGGGGGCACAGATACGCAGTATTTT
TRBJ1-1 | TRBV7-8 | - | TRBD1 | CASSTGVHTEAFF | TGTGCCAGCAGCACAGGGGTGCACACTGAAGCTTTCTTT
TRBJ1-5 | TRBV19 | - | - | CASSPLDHQPQHF | TGTGCCAGTAGTCCCCTGGATCATCAGCCCCAGCATTTT
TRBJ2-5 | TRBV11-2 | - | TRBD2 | CASSSTGRALWETQYF | TGTGCCAGCAGCTCCACCGGGAGGGCCCTCTGGGAGACCCAGTACTTC
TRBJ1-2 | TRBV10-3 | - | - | CAISESRLAGYGYTF | TGTGCCATCAGTGAGTCTAGATTGGCAGGCTATGGCTACACCTTC
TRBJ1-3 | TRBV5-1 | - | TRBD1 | CASSLEPGGFGNTIYF | TGCGCCAGCAGCTTGGAGCCAGGGGGTTTCGGAAACACCATATATTTT